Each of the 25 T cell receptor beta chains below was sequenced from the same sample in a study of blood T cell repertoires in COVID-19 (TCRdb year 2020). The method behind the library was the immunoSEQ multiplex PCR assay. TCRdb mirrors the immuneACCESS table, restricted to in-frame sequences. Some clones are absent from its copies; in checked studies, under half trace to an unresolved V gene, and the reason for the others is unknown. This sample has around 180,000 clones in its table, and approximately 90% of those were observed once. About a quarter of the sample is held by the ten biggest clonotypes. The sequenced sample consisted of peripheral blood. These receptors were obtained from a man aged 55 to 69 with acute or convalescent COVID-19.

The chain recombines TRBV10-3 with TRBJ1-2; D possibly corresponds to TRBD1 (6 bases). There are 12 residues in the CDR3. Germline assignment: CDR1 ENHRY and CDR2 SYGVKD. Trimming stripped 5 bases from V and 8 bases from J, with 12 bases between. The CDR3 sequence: CAISRQDGGYTF. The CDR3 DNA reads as TGTGCCATCAGTAGACAGGACGGAGGCTACACCTTC.

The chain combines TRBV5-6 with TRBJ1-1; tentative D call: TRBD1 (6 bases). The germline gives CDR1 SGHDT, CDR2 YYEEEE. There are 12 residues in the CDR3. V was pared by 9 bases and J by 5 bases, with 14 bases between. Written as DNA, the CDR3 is TGTGCCACCGCGACAGGAGGAACTGAAGCTTTCTTT. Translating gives CATATGGTEAFF.

CDR3 sequence reads: CASSRAGGTEAFF. The CDR3 DNA is TGTGCCAGCAGCAGGGCAGGGGGCACTGAAGCTTTCTTT. V gene TRBV5-4 combines with J gene TRBJ1-1; 7 bases are shared with TRBD1. CDR1 is SGHNT, CDR2 YYREEE, per germline (reference sequence). After removal of 4 bases from V and 4 bases from J, the junction contained 4 bases not matched to a gene. The CDR3 runs 13 residues.

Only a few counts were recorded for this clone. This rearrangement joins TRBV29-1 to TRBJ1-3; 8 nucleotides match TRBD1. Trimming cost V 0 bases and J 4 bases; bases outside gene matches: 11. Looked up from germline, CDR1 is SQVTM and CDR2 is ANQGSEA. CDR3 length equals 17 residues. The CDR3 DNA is TGCAGCGTTGAAGACCCAACAGGGGGAGGTTTGGGAAACACCATATATTTT. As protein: CSVEDPTGGGLGNTIYF.

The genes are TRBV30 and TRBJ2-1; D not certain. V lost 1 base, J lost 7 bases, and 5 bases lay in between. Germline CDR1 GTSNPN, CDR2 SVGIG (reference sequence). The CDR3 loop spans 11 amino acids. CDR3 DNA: TGTGCCTGGAGTGCCCTGAATGAGCAGTTCTTC. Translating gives CAWSALNEQFF.

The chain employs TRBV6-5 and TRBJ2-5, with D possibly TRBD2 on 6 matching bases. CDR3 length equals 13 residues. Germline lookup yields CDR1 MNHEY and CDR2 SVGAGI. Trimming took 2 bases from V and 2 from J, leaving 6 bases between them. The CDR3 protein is CASSYRGQETQYF. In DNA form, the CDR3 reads TGTGCCAGCAGTTACCGGGGGCAAGAGACCCAGTACTTC.

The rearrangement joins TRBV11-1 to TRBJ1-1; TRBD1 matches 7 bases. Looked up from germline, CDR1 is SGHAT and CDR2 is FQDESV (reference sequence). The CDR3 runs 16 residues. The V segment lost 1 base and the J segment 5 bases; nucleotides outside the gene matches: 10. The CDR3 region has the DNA TGTGCCAGCAGCTTAGGATCCGGACAGGCCTCAACTGAAGCTTTCTTT. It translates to CASSLGSGQASTEAFF.

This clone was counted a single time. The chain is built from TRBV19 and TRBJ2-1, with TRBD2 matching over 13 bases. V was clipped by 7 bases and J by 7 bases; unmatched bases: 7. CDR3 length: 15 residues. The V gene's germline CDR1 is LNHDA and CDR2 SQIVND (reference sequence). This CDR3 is CASTAGTSGTNEQFF. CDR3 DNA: TGTGCCAGTACCGCCGGGACTAGCGGGACAAATGAGCAGTTCTTC.

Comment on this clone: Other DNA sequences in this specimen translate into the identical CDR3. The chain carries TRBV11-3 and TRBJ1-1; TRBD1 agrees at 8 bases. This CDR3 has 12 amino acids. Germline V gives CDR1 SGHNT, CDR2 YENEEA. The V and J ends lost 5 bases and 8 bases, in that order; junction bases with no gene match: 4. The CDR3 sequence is CASSPGQGEAFF. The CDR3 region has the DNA TGTGCCAGCAGCCCTGGACAGGGAGAAGCTTTCTTT.

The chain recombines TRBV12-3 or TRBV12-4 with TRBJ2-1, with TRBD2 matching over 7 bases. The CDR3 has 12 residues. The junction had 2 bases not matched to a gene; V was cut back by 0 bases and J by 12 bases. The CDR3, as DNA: TGTGCCAGCAGTTTAGCGGGAGGGAGGCAGTTCTTC. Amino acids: CASSLAGGRQFF.

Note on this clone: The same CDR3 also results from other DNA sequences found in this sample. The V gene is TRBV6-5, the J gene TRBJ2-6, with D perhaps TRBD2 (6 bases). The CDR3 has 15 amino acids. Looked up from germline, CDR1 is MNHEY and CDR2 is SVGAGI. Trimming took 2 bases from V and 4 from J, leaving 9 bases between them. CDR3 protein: CASSYGGSGANVLTF. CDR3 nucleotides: TGTGCCAGCAGTTACGGGGGGTCAGGGGCCAACGTCCTGACTTTC.

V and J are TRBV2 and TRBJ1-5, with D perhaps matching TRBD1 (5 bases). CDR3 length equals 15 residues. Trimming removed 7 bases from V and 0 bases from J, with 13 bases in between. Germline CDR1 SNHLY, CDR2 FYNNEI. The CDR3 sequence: CASTGGTYSNQPQHF. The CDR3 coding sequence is TGTGCCAGCACCGGGGGGACCTATAGCAATCAGCCCCAGCATTTT.

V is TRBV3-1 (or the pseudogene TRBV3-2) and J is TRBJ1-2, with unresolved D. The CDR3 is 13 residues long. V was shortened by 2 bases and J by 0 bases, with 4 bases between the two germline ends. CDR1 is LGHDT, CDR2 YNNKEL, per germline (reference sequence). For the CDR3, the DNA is TGTGCCAGCAGCCAATCCGCTAACTATGGCTACACCTTC. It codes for CASSQSANYGYTF.

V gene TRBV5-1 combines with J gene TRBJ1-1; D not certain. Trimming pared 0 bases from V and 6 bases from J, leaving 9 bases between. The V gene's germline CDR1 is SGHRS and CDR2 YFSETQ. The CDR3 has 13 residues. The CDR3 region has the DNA TGCGCCAGCAGCTTGGTCGGGGATTCTGAAGCTTTCTTT. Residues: CASSLVGDSEAFF.

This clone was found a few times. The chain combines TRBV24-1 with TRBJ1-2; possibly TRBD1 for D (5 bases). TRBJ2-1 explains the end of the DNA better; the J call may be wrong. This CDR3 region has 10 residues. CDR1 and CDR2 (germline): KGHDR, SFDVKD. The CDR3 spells CATRSDRQFF. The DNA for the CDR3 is TGTGCCACCAGATCCGACAGGCAGTTCTTC.

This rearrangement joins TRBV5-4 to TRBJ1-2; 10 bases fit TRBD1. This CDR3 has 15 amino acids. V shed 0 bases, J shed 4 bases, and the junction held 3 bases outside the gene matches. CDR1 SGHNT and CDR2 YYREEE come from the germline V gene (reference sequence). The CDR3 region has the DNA TGTGCCAGCAGCTTGGGGGACAGGGGTGGCTATGGCTACACCTTC. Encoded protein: CASSLGDRGGYGYTF. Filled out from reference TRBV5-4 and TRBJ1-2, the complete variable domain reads ETGVTQSPTHLIKTRGQQVTLRCSSQSGHNTVSWYQQALGQGPQFIFQYYREEENGRGNFPPRFSGLQFPNYSSELNVNALELDDSALYLCASSLGDRGGYGYTFGSGTRLTVV.

CDR3 residues: CATSRDLGQGPYGYTF. The DNA for the CDR3 is TGTGCCACCAGCAGAGATCTGGGACAGGGGCCTTATGGCTACACCTTC. The rearrangement joins TRBV15 to TRBJ1-2; 10 bases are a match to TRBD1. This CDR3 contains 16 residues. The V and J ends lost 0 bases and 5 bases, in that order; junction bases with no gene match: 6. Germline V gene lookup returns CDR1 LNHNV and CDR2 YYDKDF (reference sequence).

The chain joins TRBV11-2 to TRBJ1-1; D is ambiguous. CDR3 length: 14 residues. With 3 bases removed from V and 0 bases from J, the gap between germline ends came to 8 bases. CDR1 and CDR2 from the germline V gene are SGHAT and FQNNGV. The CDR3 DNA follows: TGTGCCAGCAGCTTCCCAGGCATGAACACTGAAGCTTTCTTT. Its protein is CASSFPGMNTEAFF.

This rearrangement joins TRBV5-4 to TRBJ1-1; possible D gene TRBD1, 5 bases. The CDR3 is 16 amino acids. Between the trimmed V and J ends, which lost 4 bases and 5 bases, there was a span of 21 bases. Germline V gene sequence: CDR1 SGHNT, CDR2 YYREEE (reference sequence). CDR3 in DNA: TGTGCCAGCAGCCCCTCTTACGGTGGGGCGCGGACTGAAGCTTTCTTT. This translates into CASSPSYGGARTEAFF. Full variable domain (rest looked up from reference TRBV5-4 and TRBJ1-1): ETGVTQSPTHLIKTRGQQVTLRCSSQSGHNTVSWYQQALGQGPQFIFQYYREEENGRGNFPPRFSGLQFPNYSSELNVNALELDDSALYLCASSPSYGGARTEAFFGQGTRLTVV.

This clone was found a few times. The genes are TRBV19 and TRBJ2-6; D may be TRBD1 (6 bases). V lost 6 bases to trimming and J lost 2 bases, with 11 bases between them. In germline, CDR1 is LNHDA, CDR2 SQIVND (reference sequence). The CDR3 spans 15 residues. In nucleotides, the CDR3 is TGTGCCAGTAGGGTACAGGGAACTGGGGCCAACGTCCTGACTTTC. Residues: CASRVQGTGANVLTF.

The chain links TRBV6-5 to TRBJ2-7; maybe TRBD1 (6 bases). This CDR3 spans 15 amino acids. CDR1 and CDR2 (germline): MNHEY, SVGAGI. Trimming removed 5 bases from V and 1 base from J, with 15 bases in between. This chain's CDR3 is CASSPLQGRSYEQYV. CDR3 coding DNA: TGTGCCAGCAGTCCATTACAGGGCAGGTCCTACGAGCAGTACGTC.

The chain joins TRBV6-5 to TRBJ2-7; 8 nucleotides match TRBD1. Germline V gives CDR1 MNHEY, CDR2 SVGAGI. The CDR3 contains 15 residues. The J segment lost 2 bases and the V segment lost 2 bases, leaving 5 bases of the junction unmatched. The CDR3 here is CASSYLRGPAYEQYF. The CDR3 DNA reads TGTGCCAGCAGTTACCTCAGGGGGCCTGCCTACGAGCAGTACTTC.

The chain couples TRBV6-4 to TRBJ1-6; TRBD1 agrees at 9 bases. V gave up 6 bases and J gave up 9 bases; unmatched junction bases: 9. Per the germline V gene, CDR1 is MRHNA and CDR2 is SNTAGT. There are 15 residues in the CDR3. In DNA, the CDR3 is TGTGCCAGCAGCCCCGGGACAGGGAACGGTTCACCCCTCCACTTT. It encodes CASSPGTGNGSPLHF.

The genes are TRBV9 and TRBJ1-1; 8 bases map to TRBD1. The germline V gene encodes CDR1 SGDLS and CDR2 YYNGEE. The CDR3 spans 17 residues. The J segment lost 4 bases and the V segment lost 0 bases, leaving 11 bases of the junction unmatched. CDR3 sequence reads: CASSVADRGGTFTEAFF. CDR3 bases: TGTGCCAGCAGCGTAGCAGACAGGGGCGGGACTTTCACTGAAGCTTTCTTT.

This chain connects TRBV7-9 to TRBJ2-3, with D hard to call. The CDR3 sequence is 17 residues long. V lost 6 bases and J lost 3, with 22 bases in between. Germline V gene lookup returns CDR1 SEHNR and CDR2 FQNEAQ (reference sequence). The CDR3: CASSPLISTGGTDTQYF. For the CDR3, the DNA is TGTGCCAGCAGTCCATTAATTTCGACTGGTGGGACAGATACGCAGTATTTT.